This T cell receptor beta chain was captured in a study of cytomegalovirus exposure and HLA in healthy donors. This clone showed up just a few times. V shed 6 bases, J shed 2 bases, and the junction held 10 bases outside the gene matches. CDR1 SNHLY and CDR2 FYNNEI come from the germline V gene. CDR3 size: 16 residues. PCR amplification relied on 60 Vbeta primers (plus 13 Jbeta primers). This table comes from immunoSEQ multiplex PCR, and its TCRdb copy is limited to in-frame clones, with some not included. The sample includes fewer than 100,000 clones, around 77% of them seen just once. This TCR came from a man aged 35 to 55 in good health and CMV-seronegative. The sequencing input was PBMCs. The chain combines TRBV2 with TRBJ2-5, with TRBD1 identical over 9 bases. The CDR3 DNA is TGTGCCAGCAGCCTGACAGGGGGTAGTGGGCAAGAGACCCAGTACTTC. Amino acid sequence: CASSLTGGSGQETQYF.